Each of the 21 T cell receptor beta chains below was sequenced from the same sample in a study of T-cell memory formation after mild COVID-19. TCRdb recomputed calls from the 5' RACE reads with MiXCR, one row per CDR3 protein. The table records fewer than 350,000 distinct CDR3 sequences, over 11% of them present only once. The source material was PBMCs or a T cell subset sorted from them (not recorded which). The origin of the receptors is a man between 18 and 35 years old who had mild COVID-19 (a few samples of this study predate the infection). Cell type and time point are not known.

The CDR3 DNA follows: TGTGCCAGCAGTTACTCCGGCGAACTGACGGAGACCCAGTACTTC. Protein sequence: CASSYSGELTETQYF. The V and J genes are TRBV6-5 and TRBJ2-5, with unresolved D. With 0 bases removed from V and 5 bases from J, the gap between germline ends came to 13 bases. The CDR3 runs to 15 residues. Per the germline V gene, CDR1 is MNHEY and CDR2 is SVGAGI.

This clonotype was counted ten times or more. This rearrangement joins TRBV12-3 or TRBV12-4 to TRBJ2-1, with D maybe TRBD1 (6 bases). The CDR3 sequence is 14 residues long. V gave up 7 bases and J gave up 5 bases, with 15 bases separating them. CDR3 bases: TGTGCCAGCACCCTACAGGGATTCAACAATGAGCAGTTCTTC. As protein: CASTLQGFNNEQFF.

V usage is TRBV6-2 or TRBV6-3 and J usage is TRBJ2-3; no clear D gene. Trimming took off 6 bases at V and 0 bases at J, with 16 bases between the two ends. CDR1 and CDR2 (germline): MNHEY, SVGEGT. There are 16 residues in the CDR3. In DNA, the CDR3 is TGTGCCAGCAGCCACCCTAGGGTCAGGAGCACAGATACGCAGTATTTT. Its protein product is CASSHPRVRSTDTQYF.

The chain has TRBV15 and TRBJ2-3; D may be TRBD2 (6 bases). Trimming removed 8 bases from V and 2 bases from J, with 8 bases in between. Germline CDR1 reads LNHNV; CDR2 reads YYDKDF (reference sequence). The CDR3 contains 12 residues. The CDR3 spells CATRDFTDTQYF. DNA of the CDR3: TGTGCCACCCGGGACTTCACAGATACGCAGTATTTT.

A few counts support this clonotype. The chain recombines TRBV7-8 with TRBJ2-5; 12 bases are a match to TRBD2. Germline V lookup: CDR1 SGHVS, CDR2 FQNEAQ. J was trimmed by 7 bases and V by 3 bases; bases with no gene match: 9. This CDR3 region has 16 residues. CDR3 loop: CASSFGLAGGPGTQYF. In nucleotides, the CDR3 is TGTGCCAGCAGCTTTGGGCTAGCGGGGGGGCCGGGGACCCAGTACTTC.

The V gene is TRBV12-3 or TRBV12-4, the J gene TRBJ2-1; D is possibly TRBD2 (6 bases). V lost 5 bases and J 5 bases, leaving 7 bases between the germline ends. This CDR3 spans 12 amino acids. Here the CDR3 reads CASSERDNEQFF. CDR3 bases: TGTGCCAGCAGTGAGCGGGACAATGAGCAGTTCTTC.

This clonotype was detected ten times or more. CDR3 nucleotides: TGTGCCACCAGTGATCCCACGGGGATACAAGAGACCCAGTACTTC. It encodes CATSDPTGIQETQYF. The chain couples TRBV24-1 to TRBJ2-5, with TRBD2 as a possible D gene (5 bases). The CDR3 consists of 15 residues. V was clipped by 3 bases and J by 2 bases, with 12 bases between them. CDR1 and CDR2 from the germline V gene are KGHDR and SFDVKD.

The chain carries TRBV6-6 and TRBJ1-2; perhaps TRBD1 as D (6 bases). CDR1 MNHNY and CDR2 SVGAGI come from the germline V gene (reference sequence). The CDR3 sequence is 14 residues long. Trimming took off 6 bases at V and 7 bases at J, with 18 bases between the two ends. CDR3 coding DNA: TGTGCCAGCAGCCTCACAGGGCTTCCCAGTGGCTACACCTTC. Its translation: CASSLTGLPSGYTF.

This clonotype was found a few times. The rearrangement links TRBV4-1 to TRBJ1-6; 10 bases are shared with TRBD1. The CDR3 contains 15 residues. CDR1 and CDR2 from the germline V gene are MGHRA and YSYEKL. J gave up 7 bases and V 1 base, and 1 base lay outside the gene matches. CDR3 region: CASSQAGQGNSPLHF. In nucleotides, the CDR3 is TGCGCCAGCAGCCAAGCGGGACAGGGGAATTCACCCCTCCACTTT.

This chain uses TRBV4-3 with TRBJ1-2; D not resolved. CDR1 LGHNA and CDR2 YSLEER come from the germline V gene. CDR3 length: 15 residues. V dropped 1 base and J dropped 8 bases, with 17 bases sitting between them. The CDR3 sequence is CASSQATDGSYGYTF. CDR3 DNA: TGCGCCAGCAGCCAAGCAACTGACGGATCCTACGGCTACACCTTC.

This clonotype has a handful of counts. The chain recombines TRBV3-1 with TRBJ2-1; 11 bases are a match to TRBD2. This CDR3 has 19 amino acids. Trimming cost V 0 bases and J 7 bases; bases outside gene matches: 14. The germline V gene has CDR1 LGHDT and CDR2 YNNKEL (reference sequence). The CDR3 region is CASSQEISGLADTSNEQFF. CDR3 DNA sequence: TGTGCCAGCAGCCAAGAGATTTCGGGACTAGCGGATACCTCTAATGAGCAGTTCTTC.

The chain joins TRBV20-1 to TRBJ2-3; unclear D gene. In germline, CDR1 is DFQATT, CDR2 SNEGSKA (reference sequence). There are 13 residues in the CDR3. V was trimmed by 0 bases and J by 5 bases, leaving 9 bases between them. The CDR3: CSARDPVRDTQYF. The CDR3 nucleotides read TGCAGTGCTAGAGATCCAGTGCGAGATACGCAGTATTTT.

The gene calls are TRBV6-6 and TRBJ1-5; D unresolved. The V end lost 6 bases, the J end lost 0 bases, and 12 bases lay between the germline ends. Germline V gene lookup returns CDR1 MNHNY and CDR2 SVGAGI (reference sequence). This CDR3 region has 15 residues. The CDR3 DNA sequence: TGTGCCAGCAGGACCGACGGTAATAGCAATCAGCCCCAGCATTTT. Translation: CASRTDGNSNQPQHF.

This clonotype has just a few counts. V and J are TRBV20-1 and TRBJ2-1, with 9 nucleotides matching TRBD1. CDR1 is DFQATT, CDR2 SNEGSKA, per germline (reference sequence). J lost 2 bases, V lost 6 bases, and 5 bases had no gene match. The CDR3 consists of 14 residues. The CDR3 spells CSAHRGPPYNEQFF. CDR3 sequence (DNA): TGCAGTGCACACAGGGGGCCCCCCTACAATGAGCAGTTCTTC.

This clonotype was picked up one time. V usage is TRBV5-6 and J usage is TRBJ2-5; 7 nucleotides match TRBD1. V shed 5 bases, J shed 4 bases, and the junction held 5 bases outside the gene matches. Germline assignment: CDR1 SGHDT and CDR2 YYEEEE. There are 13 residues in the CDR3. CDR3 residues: CASSKRGRETQYF. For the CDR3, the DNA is TGTGCCAGCAGTAAAAGGGGGCGAGAGACCCAGTACTTC. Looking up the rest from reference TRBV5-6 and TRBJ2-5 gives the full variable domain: DAGVTQSPTHLIKTRGQQVTLRCSPKSGHDTVSWYQQALGQGPQFIFQYYEEEERQRGNFPDRFSGHQFPNYSSELNVNALLLGDSALYLCASSKRGRETQYFGPGTRLLVL.

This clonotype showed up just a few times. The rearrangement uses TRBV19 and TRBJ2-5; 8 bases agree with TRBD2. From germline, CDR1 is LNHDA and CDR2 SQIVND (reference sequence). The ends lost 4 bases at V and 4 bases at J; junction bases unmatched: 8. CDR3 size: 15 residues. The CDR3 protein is CASSSDPGGPETQYF. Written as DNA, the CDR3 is TGTGCCAGTAGTAGCGACCCGGGGGGGCCAGAGACCCAGTACTTC.

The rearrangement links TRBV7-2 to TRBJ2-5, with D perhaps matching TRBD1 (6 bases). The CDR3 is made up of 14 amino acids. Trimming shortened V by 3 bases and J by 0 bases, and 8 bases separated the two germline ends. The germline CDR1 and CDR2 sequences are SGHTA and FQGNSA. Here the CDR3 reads CASSFQGYQETQYF. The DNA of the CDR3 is TGTGCCAGCAGCTTTCAGGGGTACCAAGAGACCCAGTACTTC.

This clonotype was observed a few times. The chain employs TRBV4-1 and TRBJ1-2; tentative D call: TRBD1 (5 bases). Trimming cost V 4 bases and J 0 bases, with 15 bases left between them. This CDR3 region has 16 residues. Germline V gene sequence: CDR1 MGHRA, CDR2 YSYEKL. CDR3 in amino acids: CASSLPMTEANYGYTF. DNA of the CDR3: TGCGCCAGCAGCCTCCCAATGACAGAAGCTAACTATGGCTACACCTTC.

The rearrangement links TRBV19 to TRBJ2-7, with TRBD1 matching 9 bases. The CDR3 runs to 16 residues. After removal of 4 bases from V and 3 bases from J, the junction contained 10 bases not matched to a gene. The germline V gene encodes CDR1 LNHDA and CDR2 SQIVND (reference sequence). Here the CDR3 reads CASSTPLGTGRYEQYF. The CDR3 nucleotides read TGTGCCAGTAGTACGCCGTTAGGGACAGGGCGCTACGAGCAGTACTTC.

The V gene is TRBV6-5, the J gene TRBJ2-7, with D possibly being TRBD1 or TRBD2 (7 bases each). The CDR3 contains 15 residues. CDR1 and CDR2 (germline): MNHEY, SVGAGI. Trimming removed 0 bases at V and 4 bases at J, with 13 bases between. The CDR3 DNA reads TGTGCCAGCAGTTACTCGGGAGGGGGCAGGTACGAGCAGTACTTC. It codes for CASSYSGGGRYEQYF.

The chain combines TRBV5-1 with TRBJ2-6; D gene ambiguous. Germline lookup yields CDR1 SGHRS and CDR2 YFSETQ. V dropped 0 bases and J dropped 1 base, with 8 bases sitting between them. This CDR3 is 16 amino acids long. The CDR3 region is CASSLARSSGANVLTF. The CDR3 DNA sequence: TGCGCCAGCAGCTTGGCCCGGAGTTCTGGGGCCAACGTCCTGACTTTC.